These 17 T cell receptor beta chains share one sample of origin, sequenced in a study of response to subunit inactivated influenza vaccine. TCRdb processed the RT-PCR reads anew with MiXCR; each CDR3 protein has one entry. The repertoire holds approximately 490,000 distinct CDR3 sequences, with under 8.5% as singletons. Sequencing was performed on PBMCs from blood, taken approximately 25 months after vaccination. These receptors were taken from a man aged 50-75 years who received an inactivated influenza vaccine.

This clonotype was found a few times. V is TRBV5-1 and J is TRBJ2-2, with a weak D call TRBD1 (6 bases). Germline V lookup: CDR1 SGHRS, CDR2 YFSETQ. The V end was cut by 3 bases, the J end by 1 base, with 10 bases between. This CDR3 contains 15 residues. The CDR3 protein is CASSYRDKNTGELFF. The CDR3 region has the DNA TGCGCCAGCAGCTACCGGGACAAGAACACCGGGGAGCTGTTTTTT.

This chain links TRBV10-3 with TRBJ1-6; possibly TRBD1 for D (5 bases). The CDR3 runs to 13 residues. Germline-derived CDR1 and CDR2 are ENHRY and SYGVKD. V was cut by 6 bases and J by 4 bases, with 7 bases left in between. CDR3 in amino acids: CAIRGTYNSPLHF. In nucleotides, the CDR3 is TGTGCCATCAGGGGGACGTATAATTCACCCCTCCACTTT.

This clonotype was counted many times. The chain combines TRBV28 with TRBJ1-4; 8 bases fit TRBD1. The CDR3 totals 14 residues. Trimming cost V 5 bases and J 8 bases; bases outside gene matches: 7. Per the germline V gene, CDR1 is MDHEN and CDR2 is SYDVKM. CDR3 sequence reads: CASSDRTGLEKLFF. The CDR3 DNA sequence: TGTGCCAGCAGTGACCGGACAGGGTTGGAAAAACTGTTTTTT.

This clonotype appeared a few times. The CDR3 bases are TGCAGTGCTAGGTCGCTTGGGGAAAAACTGTTTTTT. This sequence encodes CSARSLGEKLFF. This rearrangement joins TRBV20-1 to TRBJ1-4, with D hard to call. The germline gives CDR1 DFQATT, CDR2 SNEGSKA (reference sequence). V was shortened by 3 bases and J by 8 bases, with 10 bases between the two germline ends. This CDR3 is 12 amino acids long.

This clonotype was detected ten times or more. The chain carries TRBV12-3 or TRBV12-4 and TRBJ2-3; 10 bases match TRBD2. There are 18 residues in the CDR3. J gave up 2 bases and V 4 bases, and 12 bases lay outside the gene matches. The CDR3 DNA reads as TGTGCCAGCAGTTCTCCCGGACTAGCGGAAAAATCCACAGATACGCAGTATTTT. Translated: CASSSPGLAEKSTDTQYF.

The genes are TRBV19 and TRBJ1-5; possibly TRBD1 for D (6 bases). V lost 5 bases, J lost 1 base, and 18 bases lay in between. This CDR3 contains 17 residues. Germline V gene data show CDR1 as LNHDA and CDR2 as SQIVND (reference sequence). CDR3 nucleotide sequence: TGTGCCAGTAGTGAACACAGGGAAAATAGGAGCAATCAGCCCCAGCATTTT. Translation gives CASSEHRENRSNQPQHF.

There are many counts of this clonotype. The chain is built from TRBV7-9 and TRBJ2-7, with D possibly being TRBD1 or TRBD2 (5 bases each). The CDR3 runs 13 residues. Germline-derived CDR1 and CDR2 are SEHNR and FQNEAQ (reference sequence). The V end was cut by 6 bases, the J end by 4 bases, with 13 bases between. The CDR3 loop reads CASSWDGRYEQYF. DNA for the CDR3: TGTGCCAGCAGTTGGGACGGACGGTACGAGCAGTACTTC.

V usage is TRBV4-3 and J usage is TRBJ2-6; D remains unclear. The CDR3 has 17 residues. Germline lookup yields CDR1 LGHNA and CDR2 YSLEER. With 0 bases removed from V and 0 bases from J, the gap between germline ends came to 9 bases. Here the CDR3 DNA reads TGCGCCAGCAGCCAAGACCCCGGTTTCTCTGGGGCCAACGTCCTGACTTTC. Translating gives CASSQDPGFSGANVLTF.

In its sample, this clonotype was seen a few times. The chain combines TRBV18 with TRBJ1-5; 9 nucleotides agree with TRBD1. This CDR3 has 15 residues. J gave up 5 bases and V 3 bases, and 5 bases lay outside the gene matches. CDR1 is KGHSH and CDR2 is LQKENI in the germline V gene. The CDR3 nucleotides read TGTGCCAGCTCACCTACCGGGACAGGGTATCAGCCCCAGCATTTT. This gives the protein CASSPTGTGYQPQHF. Filled out from reference TRBV18 and TRBJ1-5, the complete variable domain reads NAGVMQNPRHLVRRRGQEARLRCSPMKGHSHVYWYRQLPEEGLKFMVYLQKENIIDESGMPKERFSAEFPKEGPSILRIQQVVRGDSAAYFCASSPTGTGYQPQHFGDGTRLSIL.

This clonotype came up a few times. V and J are TRBV21-1 and TRBJ1-6; the D segment call TRBD1 is taken from the table without a DNA check. TRBV21-1 corresponds to a pseudogene. The CDR3 runs to 17 residues. The CDR3 reads CASSKVKAGLYNSPLHF. CDR3 in DNA: TGTGCCAGCAGCAAAGTAAAGGCAGGGTTGTATAATTCACCCCTCCACTTT.

The V and J genes are TRBV12-3 or TRBV12-4 and TRBJ1-6; 8 bases fit TRBD1. Trimming cost V 4 bases and J 0 bases; bases outside gene matches: 2. The CDR3 extends over 16 amino acids. The CDR3 sequence is CASSSDRVSYNSPLHF. CDR3 bases: TGTGCCAGCAGTTCGGACAGGGTCTCCTATAATTCACCCCTCCACTTT.

This clonotype was counted at least ten times. V and J are TRBV7-2 and TRBJ1-6; D is perhaps TRBD1 (6 bases). CDR3 length: 15 amino acids. Germline loops: CDR1 SGHTA, CDR2 FQGNSA. V was clipped by 0 bases and J by 7 bases, with 10 bases between them. CDR3 sequence (DNA): TGTGCCAGCAGCTTAGCGGGGGACAAGAATTCACCCCTCCACTTT. Amino acids: CASSLAGDKNSPLHF.

This clonotype was recorded many times. The gene calls are TRBV7-2 and TRBJ2-3; 8 bases are shared with TRBD2. Germline CDR1 SGHTA, CDR2 FQGNSA. The V gene end was trimmed by 5 bases and the J gene end by 5 bases; junction bases not matched to a gene: 9. The CDR3 has 15 amino acids. The CDR3 loop reads CASSTGGAVLDTQYF. CDR3 nucleotides: TGTGCCAGCAGCACCGGGGGGGCAGTACTAGATACGCAGTATTTT.

This clonotype was counted only a few times. The V and J genes are TRBV4-2 and TRBJ2-1, with D perhaps TRBD2 (5 bases). Trimming stripped 3 bases from V and 8 bases from J, with 17 bases between. Germline V gene data show CDR1 as LGHNA and CDR2 as YNFKEQ. The CDR3 consists of 15 residues. CDR3 amino acids: CASSQERSSRHEQFF. The DNA for the CDR3 is TGTGCCAGCAGCCAGGAACGGTCTAGCCGTCATGAGCAGTTCTTC.

In this sample, this clonotype turned up a few times. V is TRBV29-1 and J is TRBJ2-5, with 7 bases lining up with TRBD2. CDR1 and CDR2 from the germline V gene are SQVTM and ANQGSEA. The V and J ends lost 7 bases and 4 bases, in that order; junction bases with no gene match: 9. There are 13 residues in the CDR3. In DNA form, the CDR3 reads TGCAGCGCCCGATGGGGGGGTAGAGAGACCCAGTACTTC. Translating gives CSARWGGRETQYF.

This chain uses TRBV29-1 with TRBJ2-4, with D perhaps TRBD2 (6 bases). Trimming cost V 1 base and J 9 bases, with 13 bases left between them. The CDR3 length is 13 residues. CDR1 and CDR2 from the germline V gene are SQVTM and ANQGSEA. The CDR3 DNA sequence: TGCAGCGTTGAAGGGCAGGGAGGTAGCATTCAGTACTTC. Translated, it gives CSVEGQGGSIQYF. The full variable domain, rest sourced from reference TRBV29-1 and TRBJ2-4, is SAVISQKPSRDICQRGTSLTIQCQVDSQVTMMFWYRQQPGQSLTLIATANQGSEATYESGFVIDKFPISRPNLTFSTLTVSNMSPEDSSIYLCSVEGQGGSIQYFGAGTRLSVL.

The chain is built from TRBV24-1 and TRBJ2-1; TRBD1 matches 9 bases. V was pared by 4 bases and J by 11 bases, with 11 bases of the junction left unmatched. The CDR3 runs 15 residues. CDR1 and CDR2 from the germline V gene are KGHDR and SFDVKD. The CDR3 loop reads CATSDPTGQGGQQFF. In DNA, the CDR3 is TGTGCCACCAGTGACCCCACGGGACAGGGAGGCCAGCAGTTCTTC.